Listed below are T cell receptor beta chains from one sample, sequenced in a study of prognosis after radiotherapy for stage I lung cancer. TCRdb independently ran MiXCR on the multiplex PCR reads; one entry per CDR3 protein. The sample lists roughly 12,000 distinct CDR3 sequences; roughly a third were seen once. The sequences come from PBMCs, collected before or after stereotactic body radiation therapy (not recorded which). The receptor set was obtained from a donor over 45 with non-small cell lung cancer. The CDR3 runs from the conserved cysteine through the conserved F or W. D genes are given only for firm matches. Clone size appears in some rows only: once, few, many, or a class for an expanded clone.

d_gene	v_gene	abundance	j_gene	CDR3nt	CDR3aa
TRBD2	TRBV9	-	TRBJ2-5	TGTGCCAGTAGAGTAGGCCTAGCGGGGGGGAAAGAGACCCAGTACTTC	CASRVGLAGGKETQYF
-	TRBV3-1	-	TRBJ1-4	TGTGCCAGCAGCGGCACGGCAACTAATGAAAAACTGTTTTTT	CASSGTATNEKLFF
TRBD2	TRBV11-2	-	TRBJ2-1	TGTGCCAGCAGCCCCGGGACTAGCTGTAGGCGCTCCTACAATGAGCAGTTCTTC	CASSPGTSCRRSYNEQFF
-	TRBV28	many	TRBJ2-3	TGTGCCAGCAGTTTACCCCCTGGGGGCTCGAGCACAGATACGCAGTATTTT	CASSLPPGGSSTDTQYF
-	TRBV7-6	many	TRBJ1-1	TGTGCCAGCAGCCCAAGGGGTCTGGCTGAAGCTTTCTTT	CASSPRGLAEAFF
-	TRBV10-3	many	TRBJ2-7	TGTGCCATCAGTGAACCGGCAGCGGGAAGGGGGCGGGAGCAGTACTTC	CAISEPAAGRGREQYF
-	TRBV5-6	many	TRBJ2-7	TGTGCCAGCAGCTTTGACGACGGGTGGCAGTACTTC	CASSFDDGWQYF
TRBD1	TRBV19	-	TRBJ1-1	TGTGCCAGTAGTACCCAACTCGGACAGGCACAGAACACTGAAGCTTTCTTT	CASSTQLGQAQNTEAFF
-	TRBV20-1	many	TRBJ2-1	TGCAGTGCTAGAGATCCGGGGGTAGAGCAGTTCTTC	CSARDPGVEQFF
TRBD1	TRBV6-1	few	TRBJ1-2	TGTGCCAGCAGTCTGTGGGGACAGGAAACCTATGGCTACACCTTC	CASSLWGQETYGYTF
-	TRBV5-5	-	TRBJ1-1	TGTGCCAGCAGCTTGCGGCTGATGAACACTGAAGCTTTCTTT	CASSLRLMNTEAFF
-	TRBV10-2	many	TRBJ2-5	TGCGCCAGCGGGGGGGGGGCTGAGACCCAGTACTTC	CASGGGAETQYF
-	TRBV10-3	many	TRBJ2-5	TGTGCCATCAGTGAGCCGGGGGACGGGGAGACCCAGTACTTC	CAISEPGDGETQYF
-	TRBV7-6	-	TRBJ2-7	TGTGCCAGCAGCGCAGGGAGCGGAACCTACGAGCAGTACTTC	CASSAGSGTYEQYF
TRBD1	TRBV6-1	many	TRBJ1-5	TGTGCCAGCAGAAAGGGACAGGGGACTCAGCCCCAGCATTTT	CASRKGQGTQPQHF
TRBD2	TRBV19	many	TRBJ2-7	TGTGCCAGTAGTAACCCCCGGACTAGCGGGAGTTACGAGCAGTACTTC	CASSNPRTSGSYEQYF
TRBD1	TRBV5-4	many	TRBJ2-5	TGTGCCAGCAGCTTGGAAGCAGGGACAGGGCAAGAGACCCAGTACTTC	CASSLEAGTGQETQYF
TRBD2	TRBV6-4	-	TRBJ2-1	TGTGCCAGCAGTGACCAGGGCGGGAGCAATTACAATGAGCAGTTCTTC	CASSDQGGSNYNEQFF
TRBD2	TRBV18	-	TRBJ2-5	TGTGCCAGCTCACCAAGTCCCGGACTAGCGGGAGGGCCCGGAGAGACCCAGTACTTC	CASSPSPGLAGGPGETQYF
-	TRBV19	once	TRBJ1-3	TGTGCCAGTACCCCTTACTCTGAAGGACCTGGAAACACCATATATTTT	CASTPYSEGPGNTIYF
TRBD2	TRBV27	-	TRBJ2-5	TGTGCCAGTTTTCCGGGAGGAGAGACCCAGTACTTC	CASFPGGETQYF
TRBD1	TRBV6-4	many	TRBJ1-3	TGTGCCAGGCCAGAGGGTGGAGTGGAGAGGGCCGGCGGCCGGACAGGGGAGGCTGGAAACACCATATATTTT	CARPEGGVERAGGRTGEAGNTIYF
-	TRBV6-2/TRBV6-3	-	TRBJ1-3	TGTGCCAGCAGTTTCCCACCGGGACAAGCCTCTGGAAACACCATATATTTT	CASSFPPGQASGNTIYF
-	TRBV28	many	TRBJ1-4	TGTGCCAGCAGTTTGCTCAAAGGGGGGGGCGGGGAAAAACTGTTTTTT	CASSLLKGGGGEKLFF
TRBD2	TRBV12-3/TRBV12-4	medium-sized	TRBJ2-1	TGTGCCAGCAGGCTCACTAGCGGGGGATATGAGCAGTTCTTC	CASRLTSGGYEQFF
TRBD2	TRBV25-1	-	TRBJ2-7	TGTGCCGGCAGGGGTACTAGCGGGAAAAATTTGGTCGAGCAGTACTTC	CAGRGTSGKNLVEQYF
-	TRBV29-1	once	TRBJ2-5	TGCAGCGTTGCCAGACCTCAAGAGACCCAGTACTTC	CSVARPQETQYF
-	TRBV11-3	many	TRBJ2-6	TGTGCCAGCAGCTACCTCGGGGGACCGCTCCCCTCTGGGGCCAACGTCCTGACTTTC	CASSYLGGPLPSGANVLTF
TRBD2	TRBV6-4	medium-sized	TRBJ2-5	TGTGCCAGCAGTCCCCGACCCCGGGGGGGGCAAGAGACCCAGTACTTC	CASSPRPRGGQETQYF
-	TRBV7-9	many	TRBJ1-1	TGTGCCAGCAGCTTAGAGAACACTGAAGCTTTCTTT	CASSLENTEAFF
TRBD2	TRBV10-3	-	TRBJ2-1	TGTGCCATCAGTGATAGGGCGGAGCGGGAGGGCAGCAATGAGCAGTTCTTC	CAISDRAEREGSNEQFF
TRBD2	TRBV6-4	-	TRBJ2-7	TGTGCCAGCAGAGCAATAGCGGGAGGGGGGGAGCAGTACTTC	CASRAIAGGGEQYF
-	TRBV3-1	many	TRBJ2-5	TGTGCCAGCAGCACGGGACGACTCTACCAAGAGACCCAGTACTTC	CASSTGRLYQETQYF
TRBD2	TRBV20-1	medium-sized	TRBJ2-1	TGCAGTGCTATATGGACTAGCGGACCCTCCTACAATGAGCAGTTCTTC	CSAIWTSGPSYNEQFF
TRBD2	TRBV11-2	-	TRBJ2-1	TGTGCCAGCAGCTTAGACTATGGACTAGTCCCTAATGAGCAGTTCTTC	CASSLDYGLVPNEQFF
-	TRBV2	many	TRBJ2-5	TGTGCCAGCATGGGCGGGACCTCGGAGACCCAGTACTTC	CASMGGTSETQYF
TRBD1	TRBV7-9	many	TRBJ2-4	TGTGCCAGCAGCGCACCAGGGGGAGCCAAAAACATTCAGTACTTC	CASSAPGGAKNIQYF
TRBD1	TRBV19	many	TRBJ1-5	TGTGCCAGTAGTATGGGGACAGAATTCAATCAGCCCCAGCATTTT	CASSMGTEFNQPQHF
-	TRBV6-1	many	TRBJ2-2	TGTGCCAGCAGCCCAGTGGGCACCGGGGAGCTGTTTTTT	CASSPVGTGELFF
TRBD1	TRBV28	many	TRBJ1-5	TGTGCCAGCAGACGTCGGCTCCTCGGGACAGGGGGCGATCATGGTCAGCCCCAGCATTTT	CASRRRLLGTGGDHGQPQHF
TRBD2	TRBV24-1	many	TRBJ2-1	TGTGCCACCAGTGCTAGCGGGAGTGCGGTTGAGCAGTTCTTC	CATSASGSAVEQFF
TRBD2	TRBV2	many	TRBJ2-5	TGTGCCAGCAAGGGCGGGGGGGCGGGGGAGACCCAGTACTTC	CASKGGGAGETQYF
-	TRBV7-6	many	TRBJ1-6	TGTGCCAGCACAAACGGGGCAACTTCACCCCTCCACTTT	CASTNGATSPLHF
-	TRBV24-1	once	TRBJ1-2	TGTGCCACCAGTGAACCCGGGACTGATGGCTACACCTTC	CATSEPGTDGYTF
-	TRBV11-3	-	TRBJ2-7	TGTGCCAGCAGCCAGGCCCCGTCCGCCCACGGGCAGTACTTC	CASSQAPSAHGQYF
-	TRBV20-1	-	TRBJ1-5	TGCAGTGCTAGCCCCGCTCCGGGGTCGGGCAATCAGCCCCAGCATTTT	CSASPAPGSGNQPQHF
TRBD2	TRBV28	-	TRBJ2-7	TGTGCCAGCACTTCCGGGACTAGCGGGAACGAGCAGTACTTC	CASTSGTSGNEQYF
TRBD2	TRBV19	-	TRBJ2-6	TGTGCCAGTATGCCGGACATAGCCCTAGCGGGCGGACCTTCTGGGGCCAACGTCCTGACTTTC	CASMPDIALAGGPSGANVLTF